The sequence of this TCR beta chain was determined in a study of beta chain features in type 1 diabetes. Across the study: Similarity in age, gender and cell yields was seen between patients and healthy donors.

What was sequenced were expressed TCRB transcripts, since all of the isolated RNA had been reverse transcribed. Sequencing used immunoSEQ multiplex PCR; TCRdb keeps in-frame clones, though not all of them. Of 500,000 to 800,000 clones listed, roughly 12% are singletons. This clone was detected only a few times. Its antigen is unidentified. Study results and limitations: Moderate yet significant TCRB CDR3 shortening was seen in Type 1 diabetes patients in all four CD4+ subsets.

This CDR3 has 17 residues. V was pared by 1 base and J by 2 bases, with 6 bases of the junction left unmatched. Germline V CDR1 and CDR2: SGHDN, FVKESK. This TCR was recovered from a man aged 25-45 years with type 1 diabetes. The sequencing input was naive CD4+ T cells from blood. V gene TRBV14 combines with J gene TRBJ2-3; 10 bases agree with TRBD2. The CDR3 spells CASSQVPLAGVTDTQYF. CDR3 bases: TGTGCCAGCAGCCAAGTCCCGCTAGCGGGGGTCACAGATACGCAGTATTTT.